This is a list of T cell receptor beta chains from one sample in a study of T cell repertoires in cytomegalovirus infection. Antigens of these TCRs are unknown. Using its own MiXCR run on the reads, TCRdb lists one record per CDR3 protein. Altogether hundreds of thousands of distinct CDR3 sequences are present, 30% to 35% being singletons, with the ten largest covering roughly 15%. This material consisted of cultured PBMCs, taken from culture after CMV antigen stimulation. These receptors originate from a human donor in good health (CMV status not recorded). Some clones in this sample may be carry-over from other donors' samples. Both conserved end residues are trimmed from each CDR3.

v_gene: TRBV12-3/TRBV12-4
CDR3aa: ASSLRGSAYNEQF

v_gene: TRBV20-1
CDR3aa: SARVELIEETQY

v_gene: TRBV6-2/TRBV6-3
CDR3aa: ASSFISGYNEQF

v_gene: TRBV30
CDR3aa: AWSTDGAF

v_gene: TRBV19
CDR3aa: ASSFRGGAYTGELF

v_gene: TRBV19
CDR3aa: ASSPVAVLGNQPQH

v_gene: TRBV24-1
CDR3aa: ATSDPGTQYNEQF

v_gene: TRBV5-1
CDR3aa: ASSLLTSANNNEQF

v_gene: TRBV12-3/TRBV12-4
CDR3aa: ASSPGKSGNTIY

v_gene: TRBV29-1
CDR3aa: SVAEGVRETQY

v_gene: TRBV4-1
CDR3aa: ASSQVGQGNREQY

v_gene: TRBV28
CDR3aa: ASSVDPRVSGNTIY

v_gene: TRBV29-1
CDR3aa: SVVTRTGGFEQY

v_gene: TRBV6-2/TRBV6-3
CDR3aa: ASAGIATEAF

v_gene: TRBV20-1
CDR3aa: SATTGAQETQY

v_gene: TRBV7-2
CDR3aa: ASSLEGLAVDEQY

v_gene: TRBV11-3
CDR3aa: ASSSYESTDTQY

v_gene: TRBV11-2
CDR3aa: ASRLTRTGLRDGYT

v_gene: TRBV12-3/TRBV12-4
CDR3aa: ASTIDGFYSGNTIY

v_gene: TRBV12-3/TRBV12-4
CDR3aa: ASSERERGYEQY

v_gene: TRBV20-1
CDR3aa: SARGGAGVQF

v_gene: TRBV20-1
CDR3aa: SASFWLAGTSSYNEQF

v_gene: TRBV7-6
CDR3aa: ASSGVPGANVLT

v_gene: TRBV6-6
CDR3aa: ASRRRERSTQY

v_gene: TRBV6-2/TRBV6-3
CDR3aa: ASSYSNEQF

v_gene: TRBV6-2/TRBV6-3
CDR3aa: AGRLAAAYEQY

v_gene: TRBV5-1
CDR3aa: ASSLKLSEWPQH

v_gene: TRBV6-2/TRBV6-3
CDR3aa: ASSQFRRNEQY

v_gene: TRBV28
CDR3aa: ASSLYPSGSETQY

v_gene: TRBV7-2
CDR3aa: ASSFRQRNEQF

v_gene: TRBV20-1
CDR3aa: SARDRRETQY

v_gene: TRBV13
CDR3aa: ASSGRNQETQY

v_gene: TRBV10-3
CDR3aa: AISTGIADTQY

v_gene: TRBV7-2
CDR3aa: ASSFSGSGYNEQF

v_gene: TRBV5-1
CDR3aa: ASSPGPTSSNEQF

v_gene: TRBV7-2
CDR3aa: ASSQRQGSETQY

v_gene: TRBV27
CDR3aa: ASSNSRDRLTDTQY

v_gene: TRBV19
CDR3aa: ASEGCSGSWNEQF

v_gene: TRBV20-1
CDR3aa: SARDFKRENEQY